The source of this T cell receptor (beta chain) is a study of regulatory T cells in long-lasting Graves disease. This clonotype appeared many times. Combining iRepertoire HTBI primers with Arm-PCR of CDR3 regions, the authors built TCR beta libraries. TCRdb re-called the multiplex PCR reads through MiXCR, storing one row per CDR3 protein. The sample comprises 400,000 to 550,000 distinct CDR3 sequences, roughly 17% of which are singletons, and roughly 23% rests with the top ten. Time point reported: newly diagnosed GD, antithyroid drugs for less than 3 months. There was RNA extracted from PBMCs, and the TCR library was made from it. The CDR3 contains 16 residues. Trimming shortened V by 4 bases and J by 2 bases, and 16 bases separated the two germline ends. The sample also formed part of further work on T cells in Graves' hyperthyroidism and ophthalmopathy.

V is TRBV12-3 or TRBV12-4 and J is TRBJ2-3, with D possibly being TRBD1 (5 bases). The input for sequencing was peripheral blood mononuclear cells (PBMCs), taken at new diagnosis, from a patient treated with antithyroid drugs. This TCR was sampled from a woman younger than 35 with Graves disease. In DNA form, the CDR3 reads TGTGCCAGCAGTTCTGACAGTGGACCAGCCACAGATACGCAGTATTTT. It specifies CASSSDSGPATDTQYF.